This TCR beta chain was identified in a study of T cell responses to AZD1222 COVID-19 vaccine. Across the study: The study pooled second doses at about 4 or about 12 weeks. The study's findings and limits: Donors skewed white British and female; clonal diversity was possibly underestimated. The reported proportion of spike-specific TCRs targeting unmutated variant regions was nearly half.

Method: immunoSEQ multiplex PCR; TCRdb's copy keeps in-frame clones and lacks some. The table shows some 150,000 clones, with under 95% occurring only once. A note on this clone: Its antigen is as yet unknown.

The V and J ends lost 0 bases and 8 bases respectively, with 16 bases between them. There are 15 residues in the CDR3. Germline V gene lookup returns CDR1 MNHNS and CDR2 SASEGT. The chain combines TRBV6-1 with TRBJ1-2; D gene uncertain. The receptor's source is an adult in good health. The sample in question was peripheral blood, obtained on day 0 of AZD1222 vaccination. The CDR3 coding sequence is TGTGCCAGCAGTGAAGCCACCCGGACCCTAAGAGGCTACACCTTC. Amino acids: CASSEATRTLRGYTF.